This entry lists 17 T cell receptor beta chains sequenced from one sample in a study of shared clonotypes between healthy human individuals. Clones were sequenced by immunoSEQ multiplex PCR, and TCRdb holds only the in-frame ones, with some missing. Among around 500,000 clones listed, 70% to 85% were seen once. The sample was PBMCs. The receptor source for this set is a woman in her thirties or forties in good health. Some clones in this sample may be carry-over from other donors' samples.

The rearrangement joins TRBV19 to TRBJ1-5; D may be TRBD1 (5 bases). This CDR3 region has 15 residues. Trimming pared 5 bases from V and 0 bases from J, leaving 11 bases between. CDR1 and CDR2 (germline): LNHDA, SQIVND (reference sequence). CDR3 amino acids: CASSAGGLSNQPQHF. For the CDR3, the DNA is TGTGCCAGTAGTGCCGGGGGACTTAGCAATCAGCCCCAGCATTTT.

V gene TRBV14 combines with J gene TRBJ2-1, with D possibly matching TRBD1 (6 bases). Germline CDR1 reads SGHDN; CDR2 reads FVKESK. The CDR3 loop spans 14 amino acids. Trimming removed 8 bases at V and 3 bases at J, with 14 bases between. The CDR3 reads CASAPGTNYNEQFF. The CDR3 DNA is TGTGCCAGCGCCCCCGGGACAAACTACAATGAGCAGTTCTTC. Complete variable domain (other parts from reference TRBV14 and TRBJ2-1): EAGVTQFPSHSVIEKGQTVTLRCDPISGHDNLYWYRRVMGKEIKFLLHFVKESKQDESGMPNNRFLAERTGGTYSTLKVQPAELEDSGVYFCASAPGTNYNEQFFGPGTRLTVL.

Details on this clone: Other DNA sequences in the same sample also yield this CDR3. CDR3 sequence reads: CASSPTGAGANVLTF. The DNA of the CDR3 is TGTGCCAGCAGCCCGACAGGGGCTGGGGCCAACGTCCTGACTTTC. The V and J genes are TRBV28 and TRBJ2-6, with 8 bases identical to TRBD1. Germline lookup yields CDR1 MDHEN and CDR2 SYDVKM. With V trimmed by 6 bases and J by 2 bases, 3 bases remained unmatched. This CDR3 region has 15 residues.

With respect to this clone: One base away lies a much larger clone, so this may be a sequencing read error. This sequence joins TRBV30 and TRBJ1-2; TRBD1 matches 8 bases. This CDR3 has 19 residues. The germline V gene encodes CDR1 GTSNPN and CDR2 SVGIG (reference sequence). The trim removed 0 bases at V and 4 bases at J, leaving 19 bases unmatched. For the CDR3, the DNA is TGTGCCTGGAGTGTACAGTTATCGCTTAGGACAGGGCGGCCCTATGGCTACACCTTC. Protein sequence: CAWSVQLSLRTGRPYGYTF.

This chain uses TRBV7-2 with TRBJ1-1, with D perhaps TRBD1 (6 bases). Germline CDR1 is SGHTA and CDR2 is FQGNSA. This CDR3 comprises 13 residues. V lost 5 bases, J lost 2 bases, and 9 bases lay in between. Here the CDR3 DNA reads TGTGCCAGCAGCCCCGGGACAAACACTGAAGCTTTCTTT. This gives the protein CASSPGTNTEAFF.

V is TRBV7-8 and J is TRBJ1-5; the match to TRBD1 covers 8 bases. The CDR3 sequence is 20 residues long. V trimming: 5 bases; J trimming: 1 base; junction bases outside the gene matches: 19. Per the germline V gene, CDR1 is SGHVS and CDR2 is FQNEAQ. The CDR3 loop is CASSRDHLQGVPGSNQPQHF. CDR3 nucleotide sequence: TGTGCCAGCAGCCGGGATCATTTACAGGGGGTTCCGGGGAGCAATCAGCCCCAGCATTTT.

V gene TRBV6-6 combines with J gene TRBJ1-5; weak D call: TRBD1 (5 bases). Per the germline V gene, CDR1 is MNHNY and CDR2 is SVGAGI (reference sequence). This CDR3 spans 15 amino acids. V was shortened by 2 bases and J by 1 base, with 9 bases between the two germline ends. DNA of the CDR3: TGTGCCAGCAGTTACACTGGGGGGAGCAATCAGCCCCAGCATTTT. This codes for CASSYTGGSNQPQHF.

In its sample, this clone is medium-sized. The rearrangement links TRBV12-2 to TRBJ2-1; TRBD2, as called in the table, went unchecked against the DNA. TRBV12-2 is noted as a pseudogene. There are 15 residues in the CDR3. In DNA form, the CDR3 reads TGTGCAAGTCTCGCTAGCCCCCAAACTTACAATGAGCAGTTCTTC. It codes for CASLASPQTYNEQFF.

About this clone: A read error is possible here, since a much larger clone lies one base away. The chain has TRBV28 and TRBJ2-7, with D perhaps TRBD1 (6 bases). CDR1 and CDR2 (germline): MDHEN, SYDVKM. Trimming took off 8 bases at V and 2 bases at J, with 13 bases between the two ends. This CDR3 region has 13 residues. For the CDR3, the DNA is TGTGCCAGCGGCCGACAGGAACCCTACGAGCAGTACTTC. It translates to CASGRQEPYEQYF.

The V gene is TRBV18, the J gene TRBJ1-2; D remains ambiguous. Looked up from germline, CDR1 is KGHSH and CDR2 is LQKENI. Deletions cut 0 bases from V and 2 bases from J, with 7 bases between. CDR3 length: 14 amino acids. For the CDR3, the DNA is TGTGCCAGCTCACCACCAATCGTGAACTATGGCTACACCTTC. Translation: CASSPPIVNYGYTF.

Here the CDR3 DNA reads TGTGCCTGGAGTTGGAGTCCGAACACTGAAGCTTTCTTT. It translates to CAWSWSPNTEAFF. The V and J genes are TRBV30 and TRBJ1-1; no reliable D call. The germline CDR1 and CDR2 sequences are GTSNPN and SVGIG (reference sequence). CDR3 length: 13 residues. V was trimmed by 2 bases and J by 1 base, leaving 8 bases between them.

The J gene is TRBJ1-6, the V gene TRBV27; 10 bases map to TRBD1. CDR3 length equals 14 residues. V was pared by 6 bases and J by 7 bases, with 3 bases of the junction left unmatched. In germline, CDR1 is MNHEY, CDR2 SMNVEV (reference sequence). CDR3 DNA sequence: TGTGCCAGCAGCCTGGGACAGGGGAATTCACCCCTCCACTTT. It codes for CASSLGQGNSPLHF.

The genes are TRBV11-2 and TRBJ2-5; TRBD2 agrees at 10 bases. This CDR3 has 16 residues. Germline CDR1 and CDR2: SGHAT and FQNNGV. V dropped 1 base and J dropped 5; count of bases not matched to a gene: 7. The CDR3 reads CASSLASGSNWETQYF. The DNA of the CDR3 is TGTGCCAGCAGCTTAGCTAGCGGGAGTAATTGGGAGACCCAGTACTTC.

The chain has TRBV6-6 and TRBJ2-7; 9 bases map to TRBD1. The V and J ends lost 4 bases and 7 bases, in that order; junction bases with no gene match: 8. Germline CDR1 is MNHNY and CDR2 is SVGAGI (reference sequence). The CDR3 spans 14 residues. The CDR3 here is CASSLGQGSVEQYF. Here the CDR3 DNA reads TGTGCCAGCAGTTTGGGACAGGGCTCCGTTGAGCAGTACTTC.

This clone showed up many times. The chain recombines TRBV7-3 with TRBJ2-5, with TRBD2 as a possible D gene (5 bases). V lost 1 base and J 4 bases, leaving 10 bases between the germline ends. Per the germline V gene, CDR1 is SGHTA and CDR2 is FQGTGA. This CDR3 is 14 amino acids long. The CDR3 loop is CASSLSASSETQYF. The CDR3 nucleotides are TGTGCCAGCAGCTTAAGCGCTAGCTCAGAGACCCAGTACTTC. The variable domain in full, with the rest retrieved from reference TRBV7-3 and TRBJ2-5, is GAGVSQTPSNKVTEKGKYVELRCDPISGHTALYWYRQSLGQGPEFLIYFQGTGAADDSGLPNDRFFAVRPEGSVSTLKIQRTERGDSAVYLCASSLSASSETQYFGPGTRLLVL.

At least ten counts were recorded for this clone. Distinct nucleotide sequences in the sample also encode this CDR3. The V gene is TRBV28, the J gene TRBJ1-3; D not resolved. V was clipped by 6 bases and J by 4 bases, with 7 bases between them. From germline, CDR1 is MDHEN and CDR2 SYDVKM. This CDR3 contains 12 residues. The CDR3 region is CASRSSGNTIYF. Here the CDR3 DNA reads TGTGCCAGCAGATCGTCCGGAAACACCATATATTTT.

In DNA form, the CDR3 reads TGTGCCAGCAGAACGAGGTACACTGAAGCTTTCTTT. This codes for CASRTRYTEAFF. The V gene is TRBV27, the J gene TRBJ1-1; no definite D call. CDR3 length: 12 residues. V gave up 6 bases and J gave up 3 bases, with 8 bases separating them. Germline loops: CDR1 MNHEY, CDR2 SMNVEV (reference sequence).